Below, 15 T cell receptor beta chains from the same sample are listed, as sequenced in a study of blood T cells in healthy people across ages. The use of a sample-barcoded 5' primer and a J-beta primer mix characterized a second PCR of roughly 6 to 11 cycles. TCRdb called the 5' RACE reads again in MiXCR, with one record for every CDR3 protein. The profile shows about 730,000 distinct CDR3 sequences, 40% to 45% of them singletons. Sequenced sample: blood. All receptors derive from a woman in her fifties or sixties in good health.

This clonotype came up a few times. The V and J genes are TRBV5-1 and TRBJ2-3, with D hard to call. Trimming stripped 1 base from V and 2 bases from J, with 8 bases between. CDR3 size: 14 residues. Germline V gene lookup returns CDR1 SGHRS and CDR2 YFSETQ. The CDR3 sequence: CASSLSSLTDTQYF. The CDR3 nucleotides are TGCGCCAGCAGCTTGAGCTCACTCACAGATACGCAGTATTTT. The variable domain in full, with the rest retrieved from reference TRBV5-1 and TRBJ2-3, is KAGVTQTPRYLIKTRGQQVTLSCSPISGHRSVSWYQQTPGQGLQFLFEYFSETQRNKGNFPGRFSGRQFSNSRSEMNVSTLELGDSALYLCASSLSSLTDTQYFGPGTRLTVL.

This chain connects TRBV18 to TRBJ1-1, with D perhaps TRBD1 (5 bases). This CDR3 has 15 residues. The germline V gene has CDR1 KGHSH and CDR2 LQKENI. V was trimmed by 0 bases and J by 1 base, leaving 9 bases between them. CDR3 amino acids: CASSPPKTENTEAFF. CDR3 DNA sequence: TGTGCCAGCTCACCACCGAAGACAGAGAACACTGAAGCTTTCTTT.

The chain uses TRBV7-9 and TRBJ2-1; 9 bases match TRBD1. Trimming cost V 1 base and J 7 bases; bases outside gene matches: 8. Germline loops: CDR1 SEHNR, CDR2 FQNEAQ (reference sequence). The CDR3 spans 16 residues. This chain's CDR3 is CASSLGAGQGWNEQFF. The CDR3 DNA reads TGTGCCAGCAGCTTAGGGGCGGGACAGGGATGGAATGAGCAGTTCTTC.

This clonotype was recorded only once. The gene calls are TRBV12-3 or TRBV12-4 and TRBJ1-5; 10 bases match TRBD1. The CDR3 consists of 19 residues. Trimming at V came to 7 bases and at J to 4 bases, leaving 19 bases not matched to a gene. DNA of the CDR3: TGTGCCAGCAATTCCTGGTCTATGCTAGGACAGGGGGAAAATCAGCCCCAGCATTTT. Its translation: CASNSWSMLGQGENQPQHF.

The chain employs TRBV3-1 and TRBJ1-1; 7 bases map to TRBD1. V lost 4 bases, J lost 7 bases, and 6 bases stayed unmatched. The CDR3 consists of 13 residues. Germline V CDR1 and CDR2: LGHDT, YNNKEL (reference sequence). The CDR3 nucleotides read TGTGCCAGCAGCCCCACAGGGGATTATGAAGCTTTCTTT. Its translation is CASSPTGDYEAFF.

This chain uses TRBV5-6 with TRBJ2-5, with TRBD1 matching over 7 bases. With 3 bases clipped from V and 1 base from J, the junction kept 3 bases outside the gene matches. The CDR3 extends over 14 amino acids. The V gene's germline CDR1 is SGHDT and CDR2 YYEEEE. In DNA, the CDR3 is TGTGCCAGCAGCTCACAGGGGACCCAAGAGACCCAGTACTTC. Translating gives CASSSQGTQETQYF. The full variable domain, in which reference TRBV5-6 and TRBJ2-5 provide the parts outside the CDR3, is DAGVTQSPTHLIKTRGQQVTLRCSPKSGHDTVSWYQQALGQGPQFIFQYYEEEERQRGNFPDRFSGHQFPNYSSELNVNALLLGDSALYLCASSSQGTQETQYFGPGTRLLVL.

This clonotype was seen a single time. The gene calls are TRBV3-1 and TRBJ1-3, with TRBD1 matching over 10 bases. V shed 4 bases, J shed 3 bases, and the junction held 3 bases outside the gene matches. Germline values: CDR1 LGHDT, CDR2 YNNKEL (reference sequence). CDR3 size: 15 residues. The chain's CDR3 is CASSRDRGYGNTIYF. The CDR3 DNA reads TGTGCCAGCAGCCGGGACAGGGGTTATGGAAACACCATATATTTT.

In DNA form, the CDR3 reads TGCAGTGCGGAGGGACAGGATACGCAGTATTTT. Its translation: CSAEGQDTQYF. This sequence joins TRBV20-1 and TRBJ2-3; D perhaps matches TRBD1 (7 bases). Germline loops: CDR1 DFQATT, CDR2 SNEGSKA (reference sequence). Trimming removed 6 bases at V and 6 bases at J, with 10 bases between. This CDR3 has 11 residues.

CDR3 sequence reads: CASSRGQGLVGYF. The CDR3 coding sequence is TGTGCCAGCAGCCGCGGACAGGGGCTCGTGGGGTACTTC. V and J are TRBV12-3 or TRBV12-4 and TRBJ2-4; 9 bases are a match to TRBD1. Germline trimming cut 6 bases from V and 15 bases from J; bases unmatched to any gene: 12. The CDR3 sequence is 13 residues long.

V and J are TRBV7-9 and TRBJ2-7; D is ambiguous. The CDR3 contains 14 residues. The V end lost 5 bases, the J end lost 2 bases, and 13 bases lay between the germline ends. Per germline, CDR1 SEHNR and CDR2 FQNEAQ (reference sequence). CDR3 in amino acids: CASSRWAGPYEQYF. DNA of the CDR3: TGTGCCAGCAGCCGATGGGCAGGACCCTACGAGCAGTACTTC.

This rearrangement joins TRBV20-1 to TRBJ1-5; 10 bases are a match to TRBD1. The CDR3 consists of 16 residues. With 4 bases clipped from V and 6 bases from J, the junction kept 12 bases outside the gene matches. Germline V gene sequence: CDR1 DFQATT, CDR2 SNEGSKA (reference sequence). As DNA, the CDR3 is TGCAGTGCTACAAGCCCGGGACAGGGGAGTACTCAGCCCCAGCATTTT. As protein: CSATSPGQGSTQPQHF.

In this sample, this clonotype turned up a few times. This chain uses TRBV20-1 with TRBJ2-3; 12 positions match TRBD2. The V gene end was trimmed by 1 base and the J gene end by 1 base; junction bases not matched to a gene: 3. Germline CDR1 reads DFQATT; CDR2 reads SNEGSKA (reference sequence). The CDR3 runs 16 residues. CDR3 region: CSARGLAGGGTDTQYF. As DNA, the CDR3 is TGCAGTGCTAGAGGTCTAGCGGGGGGGGGCACAGATACGCAGTATTTT.

The chain couples TRBV5-1 to TRBJ2-1; 7 nucleotides match TRBD1. The germline CDR1 and CDR2 sequences are SGHRS and YFSETQ. Losses at the gene ends were 7 bases for V and 5 bases for J; bases not matched to a gene: 6. CDR3 length: 13 residues. In nucleotides, the CDR3 is TGCGCCAGCGGCCGGGACAGAGACAATGAGCAGTTCTTC. This translates into CASGRDRDNEQFF.

The J gene is TRBJ1-5, the V gene TRBV10-3; D uncertain. V lost 10 bases and J lost 4, with 14 bases in between. Germline CDR1 reads ENHRY; CDR2 reads SYGVKD. CDR3 length equals 13 residues. The CDR3 is CATSKGLNQPQHF. The CDR3, as DNA: TGTGCCACGTCAAAGGGATTAAATCAGCCCCAGCATTTT.

This chain connects TRBV6-5 to TRBJ1-6; D remains unclear. Per the germline V gene, CDR1 is MNHEY and CDR2 is SVGAGI. The V end lost 0 bases, the J end lost 0 bases, and 9 bases lay between the germline ends. This CDR3 is built from 17 residues. The CDR3 loop is CASSYSSPSSYNSPLHF. CDR3 bases: TGTGCCAGCAGTTACTCCAGCCCTAGCTCCTATAATTCACCCCTCCACTTT.